A single sample gave rise to the 21 T cell receptor beta chains below, sequenced in a study of identifying expanded T cells in peripheral blood (dated by TCRdb to between 2018 and 2020). Library prep was done by the immunoSEQ multiplex PCR assay. As stored in TCRdb, this immuneACCESS dataset retains in-frame rearrangements with V and J assigned. A fraction of the clones does not appear; measured against another copy, unresolved V genes explain less than half of the discrepancy, and the remainder lacks a known reason. This sample holds about 110,000 clones; 80% to 90% were observed only once. Roughly 17% of the sample is in the top ten clones. Material: blood. All receptors derive from a person aged 18-70 years in good health.

The V gene is TRBV18, the J gene TRBJ1-1; 12 bases match TRBD1. The CDR3 length is 15 residues. The trim removed 6 bases at V and 1 base at J, leaving 3 bases unmatched. Per germline, CDR1 KGHSH and CDR2 LQKENI. The CDR3 DNA reads as TGTGCCAGCTCCCCGGGACAGGGGGCGAACACTGAAGCTTTCTTT. It translates to CASSPGQGANTEAFF.

The V gene is TRBV7-2, the J gene TRBJ2-3; TRBD2 matches 11 bases. This CDR3 is built from 15 residues. Per germline, CDR1 SGHTA and CDR2 FQGNSA. The V segment lost 4 bases and the J segment 3 bases; nucleotides outside the gene matches: 3. The CDR3 DNA is TGTGCCAGCAGCTCGATAGCGGGGGGGACAGATACGCAGTATTTT. Its protein is CASSSIAGGTDTQYF. Full variable domain (rest looked up from reference TRBV7-2 and TRBJ2-3): GAGVSQSPSNKVTEKGKDVELRCDPISGHTALYWYRQSLGQGLEFLIYFQGNSAPDKSGLPSDRFSAERTGGSVSTLTIQRTQQEDSAVYLCASSSIAGGTDTQYFGPGTRLTVL.

The chain has TRBV18 and TRBJ2-3; unclear D gene. There are 14 residues in the CDR3. V was cut by 4 bases and J by 2 bases, with 10 bases left in between. Germline V CDR1 and CDR2: KGHSH, LQKENI. Written as DNA, the CDR3 is TGTGCCAGCTCACTTCAGGAAGCCACAGATACGCAGTATTTT. Translated: CASSLQEATDTQYF.

The V and J genes are TRBV2 and TRBJ2-2; no definite D call. Germline CDR1 is SNHLY and CDR2 is FYNNEI. Trimming left V 3 bases short and J 2 bases short, with 4 bases between. The CDR3 runs to 13 residues. CDR3 nucleotides: TGTGCCAGCAGTGACGGAAACACCGGGGAGCTGTTTTTT. Its protein is CASSDGNTGELFF. The whole variable domain, remainder taken from reference TRBV2 and TRBJ2-2, is EPEVTQTPSHQVTQMGQEVILRCVPISNHLYFYWYRQILGQKVEFLVSFYNNEISEKSEIFDDQFSVERPDGSNFTLKIRSTKLEDSAMYFCASSDGNTGELFFGEGSRLTVL.

The V call is TRBV28, the J call TRBJ2-1; 11 bases fit TRBD2. V trimming: 8 bases; J trimming: 10 bases; junction bases outside the gene matches: 10. Germline CDR1 reads MDHEN; CDR2 reads SYDVKM. CDR3 size: 14 residues. CDR3 protein: CASRRTSGPREQFF. CDR3 nucleotide sequence: TGTGCCAGCCGTCGGACTAGCGGGCCTAGGGAGCAGTTCTTC.

The chain recombines TRBV29-1 with TRBJ2-7; TRBD2 matches 8 bases. CDR1 and CDR2 (germline): SQVTM, ANQGSEA. The CDR3 loop spans 15 amino acids. The V gene end was trimmed by 7 bases and the J gene end by 4 bases; junction bases not matched to a gene: 15. CDR3 DNA sequence: TGCAGCGCCTTAACCCGGGGGGGGACCCGGTACGAGCAGTACTTC. Protein product: CSALTRGGTRYEQYF.

The genes are TRBV28 and TRBJ1-5, with D possibly TRBD1 on 6 matching bases. Germline V CDR1 and CDR2: MDHEN, SYDVKM. The CDR3 is 14 residues long. Trimming took 1 base from V and 7 from J, leaving 11 bases between them. CDR3 bases: TGTGCCAGCAGTTTATCGGGGGCGCGGCAGCCCCAGCATTTT. Amino acid sequence: CASSLSGARQPQHF.

CDR3 protein: CATYIQGQGEAFF. DNA for the CDR3: TGTGCCACCTATATACAGGGACAGGGGGAAGCTTTCTTT. The chain carries TRBV28 and TRBJ1-1; TRBD1 matches 10 bases. With V trimmed by 10 bases and J by 8 bases, 10 bases remained unmatched. The germline gives CDR1 MDHEN, CDR2 SYDVKM. This CDR3 has 13 residues. Filled out from reference TRBV28 and TRBJ1-1, the complete variable domain reads DVKVTQSSRYLVKRTGEKVFLECVQDMDHENMFWYRQDPGLGLRLIYFSYDVKMKEKGDIPEGYSVSREKKERFSLILESASTNQTSMYLCATYIQGQGEAFFGQGTRLTVV.

V gene TRBV5-5 combines with J gene TRBJ1-2; 10 nucleotides match TRBD1. This CDR3 comprises 15 residues. CDR1 SGHKS and CDR2 YYEKEE come from the germline V gene (reference sequence). Trimming removed 4 bases from V and 3 bases from J; junction bases left unmatched: 6. CDR3 sequence reads: CASSAQTGGHYGYTF. CDR3 nucleotides: TGTGCCAGCAGCGCCCAGACAGGGGGCCACTATGGCTACACCTTC.

The rearrangement joins TRBV19 to TRBJ2-1, with D possibly being TRBD1 or TRBD2 (5 bases each). Germline V gene lookup returns CDR1 LNHDA and CDR2 SQIVND (reference sequence). The CDR3 covers 13 residues. V was pared by 6 bases and J by 4 bases, with 10 bases between. The CDR3 region is CASSRGPYNEQFF. CDR3 in DNA: TGTGCCAGTAGCCGGGGACCATACAATGAGCAGTTCTTC.

This clone was seen only a few times. Additional DNA sequences in this sample encode the identical CDR3. The V gene is TRBV7-9, the J gene TRBJ2-2, with a possible D match to TRBD1 (5 bases). Germline lookup yields CDR1 SEHNR and CDR2 FQNEAQ (reference sequence). Trimming removed 2 bases from V and 0 bases from J, with 7 bases in between. CDR3 length: 15 residues. CDR3 sequence (DNA): TGTGCCAGCAGCTTACGGACATCGAACACCGGGGAGCTGTTTTTT. Residues: CASSLRTSNTGELFF.

The chain couples TRBV9 to TRBJ2-7; possibly TRBD1 for D (5 bases). The V gene lost 7 bases and the J gene lost 4 bases, with 18 bases spanning the gap. The CDR3 sequence is 14 residues long. Germline-derived CDR1 and CDR2 are SGDLS and YYNGEE. CDR3 sequence: CASGAGPGPYEQYF. DNA for the CDR3: TGTGCCAGCGGTGCAGGGCCAGGGCCTTACGAGCAGTACTTC.

The rearrangement uses TRBV4-1 and TRBJ1-6; D is possibly TRBD1 (6 bases). The germline V gene encodes CDR1 MGHRA and CDR2 YSYEKL. This CDR3 is built from 16 residues. The ends were cut back, 0 bases at V and 0 bases at J, with 6 bases in the middle. CDR3 DNA: TGCGCCAGCAGCCAAGACAGGGGCTCCTATAATTCACCCCTCCACTTT. Translated: CASSQDRGSYNSPLHF.

This chain links TRBV6-5 with TRBJ1-5; 7 nucleotides match TRBD1. The CDR3 contains 15 residues. The germline CDR1 and CDR2 sequences are MNHEY and SVGAGI. The V gene end was trimmed by 6 bases and the J gene end by 3 bases; junction bases not matched to a gene: 8. The CDR3 loop is CASRAGTVFNQPQHF. Written as DNA, the CDR3 is TGTGCCAGCAGAGCGGGGACAGTGTTCAATCAGCCCCAGCATTTT.

This clone was found a few times. V and J are TRBV6-4 and TRBJ1-1, with D uncertain. The ends were cut back, 6 bases at V and 0 bases at J, with 8 bases in the middle. CDR3 length: 13 residues. Per germline, CDR1 MRHNA and CDR2 SNTAGT. Here the CDR3 reads CASRAQLNTEAFF. For the CDR3, the DNA is TGTGCCAGCAGAGCGCAGTTGAACACTGAAGCTTTCTTT.

The chain couples TRBV4-1 to TRBJ1-1, with D perhaps matching TRBD1 (6 bases). V was pared by 4 bases and J by 5 bases, with 20 bases between. This CDR3 comprises 16 residues. CDR1 and CDR2 (germline): MGHRA, YSYEKL. The CDR3 reads CASSRQWGRGRTEAFF. The CDR3 DNA follows: TGCGCCAGCAGCCGCCAGTGGGGCAGGGGAAGGACTGAAGCTTTCTTT.

V and J are TRBV7-8 and TRBJ2-7; no firm D call. The CDR3 runs to 11 residues. Germline lookup yields CDR1 SGHVS and CDR2 FQNEAQ. Between the trimmed V and J ends, which lost 1 base and 11 bases, there was a span of 9 bases. Here the CDR3 DNA reads TGTGCCAGCAGCTTAGACCTGGTGGAGTACTTC. Translating it yields CASSLDLVEYF.

This sequence joins TRBV6-5 and TRBJ1-2; no firm D call. This CDR3 has 14 amino acids. Deletions cut 5 bases from V and 5 bases from J, with 15 bases between. CDR1 is MNHEY and CDR2 is SVGAGI in the germline V gene. CDR3 sequence reads: CASSRVAREYGYTF. CDR3 nucleotides: TGTGCCAGCAGTCGGGTCGCTCGGGAGTATGGCTACACCTTC.

This clone occurred once. The V and J genes are TRBV5-1 and TRBJ1-1, with 10 positions matching TRBD1. After removal of 4 bases from V and 5 bases from J, the junction contained 5 bases not matched to a gene. Germline assignment: CDR1 SGHRS and CDR2 YFSETQ. The CDR3 is made up of 14 amino acids. CDR3 sequence (DNA): TGCGCCAGCAGCACCGGACAGGGGGGGACTGAAGCTTTCTTT. As protein: CASSTGQGGTEAFF.

The chain employs TRBV27 and TRBJ1-1; a weak D match, TRBD1 (5 bases). This CDR3 is 14 amino acids long. Trimming shortened V by 5 bases and J by 1 base, and 11 bases separated the two germline ends. CDR1 and CDR2 from the germline V gene are MNHEY and SMNVEV (reference sequence). CDR3 coding DNA: TGTGCCAGCAGTAAGGGGCTAGGGAACACTGAAGCTTTCTTT. Amino acids: CASSKGLGNTEAFF.

The gene calls are TRBV5-1 and TRBJ2-3; 9 bases align to TRBD1. The CDR3 spans 14 residues. The ends lost 5 bases at V and 5 bases at J; junction bases unmatched: 6. The germline CDR1 and CDR2 sequences are SGHRS and YFSETQ. For the CDR3, the DNA is TGCGCCAGCAGACCTGGACAGGGGCTAGATACGCAGTATTTT. The encoded protein is CASRPGQGLDTQYF. Filled out from reference TRBV5-1 and TRBJ2-3, the complete variable domain reads KAGVTQTPRYLIKTRGQQVTLSCSPISGHRSVSWYQQTPGQGLQFLFEYFSETQRNKGNFPGRFSGRQFSNSRSEMNVSTLELGDSALYLCASRPGQGLDTQYFGPGTRLTVL.